The 30 T cell receptor beta chains below all came from one sample that was sequenced in a study of cytomegalovirus exposure and HLA in healthy donors. The primer mix had 60 Vbeta and 13 Jbeta primers. Assay: immunoSEQ multiplex PCR; the TCRdb copy retains only in-frame clones and omits some. The sample comprises about 200,000 clones, more than 65% of which are singletons, and 1.8% rests with the top ten. Specimen: PBMCs. These receptors originate from a woman between 25 and 40 years old in good health and CMV-seronegative.

The chain uses TRBV9 and TRBJ1-2; 10 bases match TRBD1. This CDR3 is built from 16 residues. Germline CDR1 SGDLS, CDR2 YYNGEE. V trimming: 4 bases; J trimming: 1 base; junction bases outside the gene matches: 7. Written as DNA, the CDR3 is TGTGCCAGCAGCCCCGGGACAGGGGTGGGTAACTATGGCTACACCTTC. Protein product: CASSPGTGVGNYGYTF.

The rearrangement uses TRBV15 and TRBJ2-1, with 7 bases lining up with TRBD2. Per germline, CDR1 LNHNV and CDR2 YYDKDF (reference sequence). The CDR3 covers 17 residues. With V trimmed by 8 bases and J by 4 bases, 17 bases remained unmatched. Here the CDR3 reads CATGGEVGTRTYNEQFF. The CDR3 DNA reads as TGTGCCACCGGGGGGGAGGTGGGGACCCGTACATACAATGAGCAGTTCTTC.

The V gene is TRBV5-1, the J gene TRBJ1-1; D call uncertain. Trimming took off 2 bases at V and 5 bases at J, with 13 bases between the two ends. The CDR3 runs to 14 residues. CDR1 is SGHRS, CDR2 YFSETQ, per germline. CDR3 DNA sequence: TGCGCCAGCAGCTTCACCGGCGGAACTACTGAAGCTTTCTTT. This sequence encodes CASSFTGGTTEAFF.

The genes are TRBV27 and TRBJ2-2; tentative D call: TRBD1 (5 bases). Deletions cut 1 base from V and 0 bases from J, with 9 bases between. CDR1 is MNHEY, CDR2 SMNVEV, per germline (reference sequence). The CDR3 consists of 16 residues. This CDR3 reads CASSLYFRANTGELFF. DNA of the CDR3: TGTGCCAGCAGTTTATATTTCAGGGCGAACACCGGGGAGCTGTTTTTT.

V is TRBV27 and J is TRBJ2-7; 10 bases are a match to TRBD1. The CDR3 extends over 12 amino acids. V shed 9 bases, J shed 4 bases, and the junction held 3 bases outside the gene matches. Germline V gene data show CDR1 as MNHEY and CDR2 as SMNVEV (reference sequence). The CDR3 here is CASRTGGYEQYF. In DNA form, the CDR3 reads TGTGCCAGTAGGACAGGGGGGTACGAGCAGTACTTC.

This clone showed up just a few times. This chain joins TRBV2 and TRBJ2-3; TRBD1 matches at 7 bases. The CDR3 is 16 residues long. Germline CDR1 and CDR2: SNHLY and FYNNEI. V lost 5 bases and J lost 2; bases outside the gene matches: 10. CDR3 residues: CASSPTRDSHTDTQYF. For the CDR3, the DNA is TGTGCCAGCAGTCCCACGAGGGACAGCCACACAGATACGCAGTATTTT.

V is TRBV7-8 and J is TRBJ2-7, with TRBD2 identical over 10 bases. This CDR3 is 16 amino acids long. Germline V gives CDR1 SGHVS, CDR2 FQNEAQ. V was pared by 6 bases and J by 5 bases, with 13 bases of the junction left unmatched. CDR3 coding DNA: TGTGCCAGCAGTACACAGGAACTAGCGGGGCGCAACGAGCAGTACTTC. Amino acid sequence: CASSTQELAGRNEQYF.

The V gene is TRBV27, the J gene TRBJ2-2; 8 nucleotides match TRBD1. This CDR3 comprises 16 residues. Germline loops: CDR1 MNHEY, CDR2 SMNVEV (reference sequence). The V gene end was trimmed by 6 bases and the J gene end by 5 bases; junction bases not matched to a gene: 11. The CDR3 DNA sequence: TGTGCCAGCAGCGCTCGCGGACAGGGCTGGACCGGGGAGCTGTTTTTT. This translates into CASSARGQGWTGELFF.

The genes are TRBV11-1 and TRBJ1-3; no clear D. Germline assignment: CDR1 SGHAT and CDR2 FQDESV (reference sequence). V was shortened by 7 bases and J by 1 base, with 14 bases between the two germline ends. This CDR3 comprises 15 residues. CDR3 bases: TGTGCCAGCACCACTTGGCCGGGATCTGGAAACACCATATATTTT. Residues: CASTTWPGSGNTIYF.

V gene TRBV4-3 combines with J gene TRBJ1-2; no definite D call. The germline gives CDR1 LGHNA, CDR2 YSLEER. Trimming removed 0 bases from V and 6 bases from J, with 11 bases in between. The CDR3 is made up of 14 amino acids. This chain's CDR3 is CASSQDFRPDGYTF. The CDR3 DNA follows: TGCGCCAGCAGCCAAGATTTCCGTCCCGATGGCTACACCTTC.

V gene TRBV15 combines with J gene TRBJ2-5; the D gene is possibly TRBD1 (6 bases). The CDR3 sequence is 14 residues long. The germline V and J ends were trimmed by 1 base and 4 bases, with 10 bases remaining between them. Germline V gene data show CDR1 as LNHNV and CDR2 as YYDKDF (reference sequence). The CDR3 loop is CATSRGPDRETQYF. The DNA for the CDR3 is TGTGCCACCAGCAGAGGTCCGGACAGAGAGACCCAGTACTTC.

The chain is built from TRBV29-1 and TRBJ2-7, with 9 bases that match TRBD2. Germline values: CDR1 SQVTM, CDR2 ANQGSEA. The CDR3 loop spans 13 amino acids. With 5 bases clipped from V and 2 bases from J, the junction kept 4 bases outside the gene matches. CDR3 sequence (DNA): TGCAGCGTTTGTCTAGCGGGAACCTACGAGCAGTACTTC. Translating it yields CSVCLAGTYEQYF.

CDR3 nucleotide sequence: TGTGCCAGTAGTACCCCCGGGACAGGGTCGGACTATGGCTACACCTTC. This gives the protein CASSTPGTGSDYGYTF. The chain has TRBV19 and TRBJ1-2; 9 bases fit TRBD1. Germline V lookup: CDR1 LNHDA, CDR2 SQIVND (reference sequence). After removal of 4 bases from V and 3 bases from J, the junction contained 9 bases not matched to a gene. This CDR3 spans 16 amino acids.

The CDR3 protein is CASSLELGLAGDTDTQYF. CDR3 nucleotides: TGTGCCAGCAGCTTAGAGCTTGGTCTAGCGGGAGATACAGATACGCAGTATTTT. The chain couples TRBV11-2 to TRBJ2-3; TRBD2 matches at 10 bases. This CDR3 has 18 residues. J lost 3 bases, V lost 0 bases, and 9 bases had no gene match. Looked up from germline, CDR1 is SGHAT and CDR2 is FQNNGV. The full variable domain, completed using reference TRBV11-2 and TRBJ2-3, is EAGVAQSPRYKIIEKRQSVAFWCNPISGHATLYWYQQILGQGPKLLIQFQNNGVVDDSQLPKDRFSAERLKGVDSTLKIQPAKLEDSAVYLCASSLELGLAGDTDTQYFGPGTRLTVL.

The chain combines TRBV12-5 with TRBJ2-3, with TRBD2 matching 16 bases. The CDR3 contains 16 residues. V lost 5 bases, J lost 1 base, and 0 bases stayed unmatched. Germline CDR1 LGHNT, CDR2 FRNRAP. The CDR3: CASGGTSGGGTDTQYF. CDR3 coding DNA: TGTGCTAGTGGTGGGACTAGCGGGGGGGGCACAGATACGCAGTATTTT.

CDR3 bases: TGTGCCTTATCTGCAACTAATGAAAAACTGTTTTTT. Protein sequence: CALSATNEKLFF. The chain combines TRBV30 with TRBJ1-4; D not resolved. The CDR3 loop spans 12 amino acids. V was cut by 7 bases and J by 0 bases, with 6 bases left in between. Germline values: CDR1 GTSNPN, CDR2 SVGIG (reference sequence).

The chain joins TRBV4-2 to TRBJ2-3; 8 positions agree with TRBD2. From germline, CDR1 is LGHNA and CDR2 YNFKEQ. The CDR3 contains 15 residues. V shed 0 bases, J shed 5 bases, and the junction held 4 bases outside the gene matches. In nucleotides, the CDR3 is TGTGCCAGCAGCCAAGATCGGCTAGCGGGAGATACGCAGTATTTT. Translated: CASSQDRLAGDTQYF.

The gene calls are TRBV2 and TRBJ1-2; D call uncertain. Trimming stripped 7 bases from V and 5 bases from J, with 8 bases between. Germline V lookup: CDR1 SNHLY, CDR2 FYNNEI. This CDR3 spans 11 amino acids. The CDR3, as DNA: TGTGCCAGCATGGCCGTGTATGGCTACACCTTC. It specifies CASMAVYGYTF.

The V and J genes are TRBV30 and TRBJ2-5; the match to TRBD2 covers 8 bases. The DNA matches TRBJ2-7 better at its end, which makes the J call doubtful. Germline lookup yields CDR1 GTSNPN and CDR2 SVGIG (reference sequence). The CDR3 is 17 amino acids. The CDR3 DNA reads TGTGCCTGGAGTACGGGGGGGACCAAACAGGGCCTGAACGAGCAGTACTTC. Translation gives CAWSTGGTKQGLNEQYF.

The rearrangement links TRBV5-1 to TRBJ2-3, with 8 bases lining up with TRBD2. In germline, CDR1 is SGHRS, CDR2 YFSETQ. J gave up 4 bases and V 5 bases, and 6 bases lay outside the gene matches. The CDR3 contains 14 residues. For the CDR3, the DNA is TGCGCCAGCAGGGCGGGGGGTCAGGCAGATACGCAGTATTTT. This translates into CASRAGGQADTQYF.

The chain recombines TRBV25-1 with TRBJ1-1, with D possibly being TRBD1 (6 bases). V was shortened by 0 bases and J by 7 bases, with 15 bases between the two germline ends. This CDR3 is built from 15 residues. CDR1 MGHDK and CDR2 SYGVNS come from the germline V gene. CDR3: CASSEYKGHGREAFF. CDR3 nucleotides: TGTGCCAGCAGTGAATATAAGGGACACGGCCGTGAAGCTTTCTTT. The full variable domain, rest sourced from reference TRBV25-1 and TRBJ1-1, is EADIYQTPRYLVIGTGKKITLECSQTMGHDKMYWYQQDPGMELHLIHYSYGVNSTEKGDLSSESTVSRIRTEHFPLTLESARPSHTSQYLCASSEYKGHGREAFFGQGTRLTVV.

The table lists this clone with a count of one. The CDR3 protein is CASSLGTGAYEQYF. In nucleotides, the CDR3 is TGTGCCAGCAGCTTGGGGACAGGAGCCTACGAGCAGTACTTC. V and J are TRBV5-5 and TRBJ2-7, with 7 positions matching TRBD1. This CDR3 has 14 amino acids. Germline V gene data show CDR1 as SGHKS and CDR2 as YYEKEE (reference sequence). The V and J ends lost 0 bases and 2 bases, in that order; junction bases with no gene match: 2.

This chain joins TRBV5-1 and TRBJ2-1; D possibly corresponds to TRBD1 (5 bases). V lost 3 bases, J lost 8 bases, and 6 bases lay in between. CDR3 length: 11 amino acids. CDR1 SGHRS and CDR2 YFSETQ come from the germline V gene. The CDR3 loop reads CASSWGYEQFF. The CDR3 DNA follows: TGCGCCAGCAGCTGGGGCTATGAGCAGTTCTTC.

V gene TRBV5-1 combines with J gene TRBJ2-7; 7 bases agree with TRBD1. CDR3 size: 13 residues. Germline trimming cut 5 bases from V and 2 bases from J; bases unmatched to any gene: 4. CDR1 SGHRS and CDR2 YFSETQ come from the germline V gene. The CDR3 DNA sequence: TGCGCCAGCAGGTTCGACAGGGCCTACGAGCAGTACTTC. It yields the protein CASRFDRAYEQYF.

Here the CDR3 reads CSVEGNSIGTGNHEQFF. The CDR3 DNA sequence: TGCAGCGTTGAAGGCAACTCCATCGGGACAGGGAACCATGAGCAGTTCTTC. The chain links TRBV29-1 to TRBJ2-1; 9 bases map to TRBD1. CDR3 size: 17 residues. V was pared by 1 base and J by 8 bases, with 15 bases of the junction left unmatched. Per germline, CDR1 SQVTM and CDR2 ANQGSEA.

The chain couples TRBV27 to TRBJ2-3, with 7 bases identical to TRBD1. The CDR3 extends over 14 amino acids. V lost 5 bases to trimming and J lost 4 bases; unmatched junction nucleotides: 6. CDR1 MNHEY and CDR2 SMNVEV come from the germline V gene (reference sequence). CDR3 DNA sequence: TGTGCCAGCAGTCGACAGGGCTTTGCAGATACGCAGTATTTT. Protein sequence: CASSRQGFADTQYF.

V gene TRBV6-5 combines with J gene TRBJ1-2; 9 bases align to TRBD1. This CDR3 has 14 amino acids. The V segment lost 6 bases and the J segment 5 bases; nucleotides outside the gene matches: 7. In germline, CDR1 is MNHEY, CDR2 SVGAGI. The CDR3 region has the DNA TGTGCCAGCAGGCAGGGACAGGGCGTATATGGCTACACCTTC. Translation: CASRQGQGVYGYTF.

The gene calls are TRBV18 and TRBJ1-1; TRBD1 matches 8 bases. CDR1 is KGHSH and CDR2 is LQKENI in the germline V gene. CDR3 size: 15 residues. The junction had 6 bases not matched to a gene; V was cut back by 6 bases and J by 0 bases. CDR3 sequence (DNA): TGTGCCAGCTCCCACAGGACAGGGTTGAACACTGAAGCTTTCTTT. This translates into CASSHRTGLNTEAFF.

The gene calls are TRBV6-5 and TRBJ1-1, with a tentative D call TRBD1 (5 bases). V was clipped by 3 bases and J by 10 bases, with 18 bases between them. The CDR3 loop spans 14 amino acids. The germline V gene has CDR1 MNHEY and CDR2 SVGAGI. CDR3: CASSYRGFRLVAFF. CDR3 nucleotides: TGTGCCAGCAGTTATAGGGGATTTCGCCTTGTAGCTTTCTTT.

The chain has TRBV18 and TRBJ1-1, with TRBD1 matching 8 bases. J lost 7 bases, V lost 5 bases, and 3 bases had no gene match. Germline V gene lookup returns CDR1 KGHSH and CDR2 LQKENI. CDR3 length: 12 amino acids. The CDR3 DNA reads as TGTGCCAGCTCAGAGGACAGGGTTGAAGCTTTCTTT. The encoded protein is CASSEDRVEAFF.